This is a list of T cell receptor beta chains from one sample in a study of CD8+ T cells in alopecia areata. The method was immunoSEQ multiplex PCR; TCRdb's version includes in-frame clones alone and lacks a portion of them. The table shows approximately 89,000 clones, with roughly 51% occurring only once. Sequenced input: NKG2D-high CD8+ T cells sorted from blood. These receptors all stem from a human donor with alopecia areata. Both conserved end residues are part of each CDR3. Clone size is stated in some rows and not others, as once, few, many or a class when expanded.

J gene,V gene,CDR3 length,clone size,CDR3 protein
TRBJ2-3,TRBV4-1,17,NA,CASSHRATGHEGDTQYF
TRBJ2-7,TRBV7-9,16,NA,CASSAGTGRFPYEQYF
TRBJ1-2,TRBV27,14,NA,CASSLGPGGYGYTF
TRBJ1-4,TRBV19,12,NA,CASSRDRESLFF
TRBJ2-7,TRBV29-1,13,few,CSVEEGRSLEQYF
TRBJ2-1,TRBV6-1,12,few,CASSDHGNEQFF
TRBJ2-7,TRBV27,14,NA,CASSLRGYSYEQYF
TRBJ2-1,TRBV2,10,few,CASRNNEQFF
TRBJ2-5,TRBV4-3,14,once,CASSQDSGDETQYF
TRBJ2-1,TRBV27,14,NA,CASTPASSYNEQFF
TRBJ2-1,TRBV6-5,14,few,CASSYSGQYNEQFF
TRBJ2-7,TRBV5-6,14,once,CASSFGGTSYEQYF
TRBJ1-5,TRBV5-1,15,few,CASSLGTGPKQPQHF
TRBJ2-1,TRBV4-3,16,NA,CASSMIPGLAGSEQFF
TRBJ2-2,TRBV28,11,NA,CASSPAGELFF
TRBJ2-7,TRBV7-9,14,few,CASCSGTGVCEQYF
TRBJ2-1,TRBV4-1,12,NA,CASSQSGFEQFF
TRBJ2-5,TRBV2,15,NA,CASRGGTSGQETQYF
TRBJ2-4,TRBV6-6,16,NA,CASSYLGDRMGNIQYF
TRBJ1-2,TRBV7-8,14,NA,CASSPGDGSYGYTF
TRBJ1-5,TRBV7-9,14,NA,CASSRGQGEGPQHF
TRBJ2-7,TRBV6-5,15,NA,CASSFFSGRSYEQYF
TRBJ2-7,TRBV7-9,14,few,CASSLVAGSAEQYF
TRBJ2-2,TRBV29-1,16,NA,CSVEGGTQSDTGELFF
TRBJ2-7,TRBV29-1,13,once,CSVTDGSAYEQYF
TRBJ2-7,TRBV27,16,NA,CASSFGSPGSSYEQYF
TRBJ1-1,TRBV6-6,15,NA,CASSYSTDMNTEAFF
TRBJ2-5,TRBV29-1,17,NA,CSVPPLESIAGEQTQYF
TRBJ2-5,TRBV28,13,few,CASTWQGEETQYF
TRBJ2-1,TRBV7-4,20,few,CASRCTSGGPWFSSYNEQFF
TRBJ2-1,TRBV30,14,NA,CAWSSPDSWNEQFF
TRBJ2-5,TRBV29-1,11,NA,CSAVKWETQYF
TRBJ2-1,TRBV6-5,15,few,CASSYGDGSYNEQFF
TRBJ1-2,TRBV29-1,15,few,CSVDLWQGGKYGYTF
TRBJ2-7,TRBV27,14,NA,CASSFVGTEPEQYF
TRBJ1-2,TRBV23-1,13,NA,CAPCQGQGYGYTF
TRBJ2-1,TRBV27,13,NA,CASRPGTTNEQFF
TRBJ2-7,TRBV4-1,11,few,CASSLGHEQYF
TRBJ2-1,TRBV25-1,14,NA,CASSHTEKRQEQFF
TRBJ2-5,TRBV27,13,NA,CASSLTSGETQYF